This T cell receptor beta chain was retrieved from a study of cytomegalovirus exposure and HLA in healthy donors. Whole-study findings and limits: With high specificity and sensitivity, the classifier reportedly diagnosed cytomegalovirus status.

Researchers ran the PCR with 60 Vbeta and 13 Jbeta primers. Using immunoSEQ multiplex PCR, the repertoire was profiled, and TCRdb retains in-frame clones only, with some absent. The table records some 200,000 clones, about four fifths of them present only once. Germline CDR1 and CDR2: SNHLY and FYNNEI. The CDR3 totals 13 residues. Trimming removed 6 bases from V and 6 bases from J; junction bases left unmatched: 6. Remarks on this clone: Antigen unknown.

Sequencing was done on a sample of PBMCs. V usage is TRBV2 and J usage is TRBJ1-2, with 8 bases fitting TRBD1. The sequence was collected from a girl aged 5-17 years in good health and CMV-seropositive. The CDR3 loop is CASSRTGTNGYTF. The CDR3 region has the DNA TGTGCCAGCAGCCGGACAGGGACGAATGGCTACACCTTC. Drawing the rest from reference TRBV2 and TRBJ1-2, the complete variable domain is EPEVTQTPSHQVTQMGQEVILRCVPISNHLYFYWYRQILGQKVEFLVSFYNNEISEKSEIFDDQFSVERPDGSNFTLKIRSTKLEDSAMYFCASSRTGTNGYTFGSGTRLTVV.